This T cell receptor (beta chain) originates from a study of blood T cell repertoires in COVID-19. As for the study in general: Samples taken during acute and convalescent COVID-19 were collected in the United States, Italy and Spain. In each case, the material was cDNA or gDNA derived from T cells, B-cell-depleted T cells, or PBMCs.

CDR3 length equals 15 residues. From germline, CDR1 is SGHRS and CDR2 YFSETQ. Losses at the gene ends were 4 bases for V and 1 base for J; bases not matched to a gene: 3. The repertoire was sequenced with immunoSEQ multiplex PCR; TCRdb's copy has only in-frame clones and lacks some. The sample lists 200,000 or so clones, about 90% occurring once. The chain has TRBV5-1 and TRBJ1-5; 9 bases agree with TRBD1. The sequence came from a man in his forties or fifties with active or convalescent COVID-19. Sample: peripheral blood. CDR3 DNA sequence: TGCGCCAGCAGCGGGGACAGGGTAAGCAATCAGCCCCAGCATTTT. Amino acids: CASSGDRVSNQPQHF.